A single sample gave rise to the 13 T cell receptor beta chains below, sequenced in a study of vaccination and CD4 T cells after COVID-19. No antigen has been identified for these receptors. The Oncomine TCR Beta short-read assay sequenced DNA from cultured CD4+ T cells. Via MiXCR, TCRdb re-called the PCR reads, giving one row per CDR3 protein. Of a few thousand distinct CDR3 sequences listed, less than 60% are singletons. The treatment here: approximately 9-day PBMC culture with coronavirus spike peptide pools or control peptides (ViraFEST assay). The source material was CD4+ T cells from blood, cultured in vitro. These receptors were collected from a human donor who had recovered from COVID-19.

The chain recombines TRBV5-1 with TRBJ1-1; 7 bases match TRBD1. CDR1 is SGHRS, CDR2 YFSETQ, per germline. The CDR3 is made up of 13 amino acids. V lost 4 bases to trimming and J lost 6 bases; unmatched junction nucleotides: 6. The CDR3 DNA sequence: TGCGCCAGCAGCCCGGGACAGCACTCTGAAGCTTTCTTT. It specifies CASSPGQHSEAFF.

By share, this clonotype ranks as medium-sized. This sequence joins TRBV14 and TRBJ2-5, with D possibly called TRBD1 or TRBD2 (5 bases each). The CDR3 runs to 16 residues. V was pared by 4 bases and J by 2 bases, with 17 bases between. Germline V CDR1 and CDR2: SGHDN, FVKESK. CDR3 sequence (DNA): TGTGCCAGCAGCCTCGTTGGGGCTAGGGAGCAAGAGACCCAGTACTTC. Translating gives CASSLVGAREQETQYF.

CDR3 loop: CASGDRGRTDTQYF. The CDR3 DNA is TGTGCCAGCGGGGACAGGGGGCGAACAGATACGCAGTATTTT. The chain has TRBV6-2 or TRBV6-3 and TRBJ2-3; 12 bases line up with TRBD1. The CDR3 totals 14 residues. Germline lookup yields CDR1 MNHEY and CDR2 SVGEGT. Trimming at V came to 8 bases and at J to 3 bases, leaving 3 bases not matched to a gene.

DNA for the CDR3: TGTGCCAGCAGTCGCGGGCAGGGGGATGGCTACACCTTC. Amino acid sequence: CASSRGQGDGYTF. This chain uses TRBV2 with TRBJ1-2, with TRBD1 identical over 7 bases. The CDR3 length is 13 residues. Germline V lookup: CDR1 SNHLY, CDR2 FYNNEI. The J segment lost 6 bases and the V segment lost 5 bases, leaving 6 bases of the junction unmatched.

The V gene is TRBV29-1, the J gene TRBJ2-3; D ambiguous. Deletions cut 7 bases from V and 2 bases from J, with 16 bases between. CDR1 SQVTM and CDR2 ANQGSEA come from the germline V gene. The length of the CDR3 is 14 residues. The CDR3 spells CSARDGGYTDTQYF. The CDR3 DNA sequence: TGCAGCGCCCGAGACGGCGGCTACACAGATACGCAGTATTTT.

The chain links TRBV12-3 or TRBV12-4 to TRBJ1-1; TRBD1 matches at 7 bases. The ends lost 5 bases at V and 3 bases at J; junction bases unmatched: 15. The CDR3 totals 17 residues. CDR3 in amino acids: CASSLRDSSPGDTEAFF. In nucleotides, the CDR3 is TGTGCCAGCAGTCTAAGGGACAGCTCTCCTGGGGACACTGAAGCTTTCTTT.

The chain employs TRBV27 and TRBJ1-1; TRBD1 agrees at 12 bases. CDR1 and CDR2 from the germline V gene are MNHEY and SMNVEV (reference sequence). J gave up 0 bases and V 4 bases, and 3 bases lay outside the gene matches. CDR3 length equals 16 residues. The CDR3 DNA is TGTGCCAGCAGTTGGGGACAGGGGGCGATGAACACTGAAGCTTTCTTT. Residues: CASSWGQGAMNTEAFF.

This clonotype was counted between two and nine times. V is TRBV7-8 and J is TRBJ1-1, with D possibly TRBD1 on 6 matching bases. V gave up 6 bases and J gave up 6 bases, with 14 bases separating them. Germline values: CDR1 SGHVS, CDR2 FQNEAQ. The CDR3 runs to 13 residues. CDR3: CASSSRGSAEAFF. The CDR3 region has the DNA TGTGCCAGCAGTTCGAGGGGGTCGGCTGAAGCTTTCTTT.

The chain uses TRBV12-3 or TRBV12-4 and TRBJ2-2; possible D gene TRBD1, 6 bases. The CDR3 sequence is 14 residues long. V lost 5 bases and J lost 2, with 9 bases in between. The CDR3 region has the DNA TGTGCCAGCAGTACAGGGTTCAACACCGGGGAGCTGTTTTTT. Encoded protein: CASSTGFNTGELFF.

This clonotype was seen a handful of times. The chain couples TRBV15 to TRBJ2-1, with D unclear. CDR1 and CDR2 (germline): LNHNV, YYDKDF (reference sequence). The CDR3 contains 12 residues. V lost 1 base and J lost 9, with 7 bases in between. As DNA, the CDR3 is TGTGCCACCAGCAGAGGTTGGGGTGAGCAGTTCTTC. Translating gives CATSRGWGEQFF.

CDR3 loop: CASSPSGGWNSPLHF. In DNA form, the CDR3 reads TGTGCCAGCAGTCCCTCTGGCGGGTGGAATTCACCCCTCCACTTT. This chain connects TRBV6-1 to TRBJ1-6; D is ambiguous. The germline CDR1 and CDR2 sequences are MNHNS and SASEGT. Trimming pared 5 bases from V and 7 bases from J, leaving 15 bases between. The CDR3 is 15 amino acids.

The chain has TRBV20-1 and TRBJ2-1; TRBD2 matches 7 bases. V lost 5 bases, J lost 8 bases, and 21 bases stayed unmatched. This CDR3 is 17 amino acids long. Germline values: CDR1 DFQATT, CDR2 SNEGSKA (reference sequence). For the CDR3, the DNA is TGCAGTGCTGGGCGGCTAGGCGGGAGCAGCGGTTTGGATGAGCAGTTCTTC. It codes for CSAGRLGGSSGLDEQFF.

The rearrangement joins TRBV7-9 to TRBJ1-5; D call uncertain. This CDR3 has 14 residues. Germline CDR1 SEHNR, CDR2 FQNEAQ (reference sequence). Trimming stripped 4 bases from V and 3 bases from J, with 10 bases between. The CDR3 region is CASSSSVANQPQHF. In DNA form, the CDR3 reads TGTGCCAGCAGCTCTTCGGTAGCCAATCAGCCCCAGCATTTT.